A selection of T cell receptor beta chains follows, all from one sample in a study of CD8+CD57+ T cells in acquired aplastic anemia. TCRdb independently ran MiXCR on the reads; one entry per CDR3 protein. The repertoire holds approximately 190,000 distinct CDR3 sequences, with under 55% as singletons. Sequences were obtained from sorted CD4+, CD8+, or CD8+CD57+ T cells (not recorded which) from PBMCs. The receptors come from a human donor with aplastic anemia. Each CDR3 is given with its conserved first and last residue. Fields, in order: J gene, V gene, CDR3 length, D gene, clone size, CDR3 protein, CDR3 DNA. The D gene is left open where the match is weak. For some rows the clone size is stated as once, few or many, or as a class when expanded; others skip it.

TRBJ2-1 | TRBV16 | 16 | . | once | CASSQLDRAGHNEQFF | TGTGCCAGCAGCCAATTAGACCGGGCGGGCCACAATGAGCAGTTCTTC
TRBJ1-4 | TRBV24-1 | 16 | TRBD1 | many | CATSAGGDRKNEKLFF | TGTGCCACCAGTGCCGGCGGGGACAGAAAGAATGAAAAACTGTTTTTT
TRBJ2-5 | TRBV10-3 | 14 | TRBD2 | . | CAIQLAAYQETQYF | TGTGCCATTCAGCTAGCGGCATACCAAGAGACCCAGTACTTC
TRBJ2-5 | TRBV6-1 | 9 | . | . | CASSDIQNF | TGTGCCAGCAGTGACATCCAGAACTTC
TRBJ2-1 | TRBV30 | 10 | . | once | CAWRSPGLLF | TGTGCCTGGAGATCGCCGGGGTTGCTCTTC
TRBJ1-3 | TRBV7-2 | 15 | . | many | CASSPQGTSGNTIYF | TGTGCCAGCAGCCCGCAGGGGACCTCTGGAAACACCATATATTTT
TRBJ2-7 | TRBV7-9 | 12 | . | few | CASSLAGWEQYF | TGTGCCAGCAGCTTAGCAGGCTGGGAGCAGTACTTC
TRBJ1-3 | TRBV11-1 | 18 | . | . | CASSLGGGIQISGNTIYF | TGTGCCAGCAGCTTAGGTGGAGGGATCCAAATCTCTGGAAACACCATATATTTT
TRBJ1-4 | TRBV2 | 13 | TRBD1 | few | CASRGQFNEKLFF | TGTGCCAGTCGGGGACAGTTTAATGAAAAACTGTTTTTT
TRBJ2-1 | TRBV5-1 | 16 | . | . | CASSSGPPELAHEQFF | TGCGCCAGCAGCTCAGGGCCCCCGGAACTAGCCCATGAGCAGTTCTTC
TRBJ2-3 | TRBV20-1 | 14 | . | many | CSASMAASTDTQYF | TGCAGTGCTAGTATGGCGGCTAGCACAGATACGCAGTATTTT
TRBJ1-2 | TRBV2 | 13 | . | few | CASSDWGGVGYTF | TGTGCCAGCAGTGATTGGGGGGGCGTTGGCTACACCTTC
TRBJ2-4 | TRBV9 | 13 | . | . | CVSSVGDKNIQYF | TGTGTCAGCAGCGTAGGTGACAAAAACATTCAGTACTTC
TRBJ1-2 | TRBV29-1 | 13 | . | . | CSVGEGRIEGYTF | TGCAGCGTTGGAGAGGGGAGGATAGAGGGCTACACCTTC
TRBJ1-5 | TRBV20-1 | 16 | . | many | CSARGNGALSNQPQHF | TGCAGTGCTAGAGGGAACGGGGCCTTAAGCAATCAGCCCCAGCATTTT
TRBJ1-2 | TRBV5-4 | 14 | . | . | CASSLAVGGEGYTF | TGTGCCAGCAGCTTGGCCGTCGGGGGGGAGGGCTACACCTTC
TRBJ2-1 | TRBV20-1 | 13 | . | . | CSALGTLRNEQFF | TGCAGTGCCCTCGGGACTCTACGGAATGAGCAGTTCTTC
TRBJ1-6 | TRBV15 | 15 | TRBD1 | . | CATSRDSSYNSPLHF | TGTGCCACCAGTCGGGACAGCTCCTATAATTCACCCCTCCACTTT
TRBJ2-5 | TRBV5-1 | 15 | . | many | CASSSTYGGRETQYF | TGCGCCAGCAGCTCAACTTATGGGGGGCGCGAGACCCAGTACTTC
TRBJ1-4 | TRBV2 | 13 | TRBD1 | . | CASTGEANEKLFF | TGTGCCAGTACAGGGGAGGCTAATGAAAAACTGTTTTTT
TRBJ2-7 | TRBV20-1 | 15 | TRBD2 | many | CSAPPRGGSENEQYF | TGCAGTGCCCCCCCCCGGGGCGGGAGTGAGAACGAGCAGTACTTC
TRBJ1-6 | TRBV5-6 | 14 | TRBD1 | few | CASSERTGISPLHF | TGTGCCAGCAGCGAAAGGACAGGAATTTCACCCCTCCACTTT
TRBJ1-1 | TRBV29-1 | 15 | . | . | CSVGGDKVFQTEAFF | TGCAGCGTTGGGGGGGACAAGGTTTTCCAGACTGAAGCTTTCTTT
TRBJ1-3 | TRBV11-2 | 18 | TRBD1 | few | CASSLGNDRGGSGNTIYF | TGTGCCAGCAGCTTAGGTAACGACAGGGGAGGATCTGGAAACACCATATATTTT
TRBJ2-1 | TRBV15 | 14 | . | . | CATSSEMGGNEQFF | TGTGCCACCAGCTCCGAGATGGGAGGCAATGAGCAGTTCTTC
TRBJ1-6 | TRBV7-6 | 18 | TRBD1 | . | CASSRRRPDRDHNSPLHF | TGTGCCAGCAGCCGAAGAAGACCTGACAGGGACCATAATTCACCCCTCCACTTT
TRBJ2-1 | TRBV25-1 | 15 | . | . | CASSEYQAAPNEQFF | TGTGCCAGCAGTGAATATCAGGCGGCCCCTAATGAGCAGTTCTTC
TRBJ1-6 | TRBV14 | 15 | TRBD1 | . | CASSQDQGAGSPLHF | TGTGCCAGCAGCCAAGATCAGGGGGCAGGGTCACCCCTCCACTTT
TRBJ1-1 | TRBV24-1 | 12 | . | . | CATSDPDREAFF | TGTGCCACCAGTGATCCCGACAGGGAAGCTTTCTTT
TRBJ1-6 | TRBV7-8 | 15 | TRBD1 | many | CASSSGTGINSPLHF | TGTGCCAGCAGCTCAGGGACAGGGATAAATTCACCCCTCCACTTT
TRBJ1-2 | TRBV7-9 | 11 | . | . | CASGTDYGYTF | TGTGCCAGCGGGACGGACTATGGCTACACCTTC
TRBJ1-3 | TRBV3-1 | 16 | . | . | CASSHRSTGLGNTIYF | TGTGCCAGCAGCCATCGGTCCACAGGGTTAGGAAACACCATATATTTT
TRBJ1-1 | TRBV19 | 15 | TRBD1 | few | CASSMGQTMNTEAFF | TGTGCCAGTAGTATGGGACAGACAATGAACACTGAAGCTTTCTTT
TRBJ2-7 | TRBV19 | 15 | TRBD2 | . | CASSLREDRTYEQYF | TGTGCCAGCAGCTTACGGGAGGATAGGACCTACGAGCAGTACTTC
TRBJ1-3 | TRBV9 | 15 | . | . | CASSPRDSSGNTIYF | TGTGCCAGCAGCCCCCGTGACAGCTCTGGAAACACCATATATTTT
TRBJ1-5 | TRBV2 | 13 | . | . | CATRTDSNQPQHF | TGTGCCACCAGGACCGATAGCAATCAGCCCCAGCATTTT
TRBJ2-1 | TRBV7-2 | 17 | TRBD2 | many | CASNPRLAGVSYNEQFF | TGTGCCAGCAACCCGCGACTAGCGGGAGTCTCCTACAATGAGCAGTTCTTC
TRBJ2-2 | TRBV7-3 | 14 | . | many | CASGRTVNTGELFF | TGTGCCAGCGGCCGGACGGTGAACACCGGGGAGCTGTTTTTT
TRBJ1-1 | TRBV6-1 | 14 | TRBD1 | many | CAILGTGGHTEAFF | TGTGCCATCCTCGGGACAGGGGGCCACACTGAAGCTTTCTTT
TRBJ2-4 | TRBV19 | 13 | TRBD2 | . | CASTSTSRGIQYF | TGTGCCAGTACCTCGACTAGCCGGGGCATTCAGTACTTC
TRBJ2-5 | TRBV2 | 15 | . | once | CASSESRHSQETQYF | TGTGCCAGCAGTGAAAGTCGGCACAGCCAAGAGACCCAGTACTTC
TRBJ1-2 | TRBV7-6 | 12 | . | . | CASGDYYVGYTF | TGTGCCAGCGGTGACTACTATGTGGGCTACACCTTC
TRBJ2-3 | TRBV27 | 15 | TRBD2 | . | CASSPGLAGVATHYF | TGTGCCAGCAGCCCGGGACTAGCGGGAGTAGCAACGCACTATTTT
TRBJ2-3 | TRBV27 | 14 | . | few | CASSLEGRPDTQYF | TGTGCCAGCAGTTTGGAGGGCCGCCCAGATACGCAGTATTTT
TRBJ2-3 | TRBV20-1 | 15 | . | . | CSAGFRGVSTDTQYF | TGCAGTGCTGGTTTTCGCGGCGTAAGCACAGATACGCAGTATTTT
TRBJ2-1 | TRBV20-1 | 14 | TRBD2 | many | CSASVMREGHEQFF | TGCAGTGCTAGCGTTATGAGGGAGGGTCATGAGCAGTTCTTC
TRBJ2-5 | TRBV7-8 | 13 | . | . | CASSLARLETQYF | TGTGCCAGCAGCTTAGCCAGGTTAGAGACCCAGTACTTC
TRBJ2-7 | TRBV29-1 | 13 | . | . | CSVVTGSSYEQYF | TGCAGCGTTGTAACAGGGAGCTCCTACGAGCAGTACTTC
TRBJ2-3 | TRBV29-1 | 13 | . | . | CSVDPKSTDTQYF | TGCAGCGTTGACCCCAAAAGCACAGATACGCAGTATTTT
TRBJ1-1 | TRBV11-1 | 13 | . | . | CASHPGLLTRAFF | TGTGCCAGCCATCCGGGCCTACTTACGAGGGCTTTCTTT
TRBJ2-7 | TRBV25-1 | 13 | . | many | CASSELGGSEQYF | TGTGCCAGCAGTGAATTAGGGGGAAGCGAGCAGTACTTC